The subject of this entry is one T cell receptor (beta chain). This clone was detected a few times. The clone's antigen remains unknown. One base away there is no much larger clone; base qualities are not given. The data derive from a study of cytomegalovirus exposure and HLA in healthy donors (TCRdb year 2017). In terms of the full investigation: In an earlier analysis of 587 of the donors, 276 Gb of sequence data and 100 million or so unique TCR beta sequences from roughly 190 million T cells were reported. An early release covering roughly 600 HLA-typed donors comprised roughly 300 gigabases of sequencing data and tens of millions of unique TCR sequences. Of the 300 to 450 genotyped donors, less than 85% were placed in the genetic ancestry cluster associated with self-reported Caucasian donors. The aim of the study was to test whether cataloging public T cell receptors could identify signatures of past pathogen exposure. The study profiled the T cell repertoires of 666 subjects by immunosequencing and related them to cytomegalovirus serostatus. Along with the roughly 670-subject first cohort, a separate validation cohort of some 130 different subjects was used. To predict cytomegalovirus infection status, the study brought together high-throughput TCR immunosequencing, statistical association of individual TCRs with disease status, and machine learning. A later analysis re-analyzed previously published TCR beta repertoires from roughly 600 donors and added high-resolution HLA genotyping to study TCR occurrence patterns. Rather than drawing on any new phenotypic data, the later analysis identified candidate immune exposures from TCR beta sequences and the way those sequences occurred across donors. In an earlier analysis of 500 to 650 of the donors, high-throughput TCR beta sequencing was used to judge whether each TCR beta V gene segment behaved as functional or pseudogenic. Donor age, sex, ethnicity and CMV serostatus were compiled alongside the repertoire data. Genome-wide SNP genotypes for about three fifths of the roughly 670 donors were used in a later genetic analysis, which treated that subset as a discovery cohort. Every discovery cohort repertoire had been produced on one sequencing platform. Both class I and class II loci were covered by HLA typing, at four-digit resolution. The number of donors typed differed by locus, with 629-630 for A, B, C, DRB1 and DQB1, roughly 520 for DQA1, some 570 for DPA1, and 472 for DPB1. Because of strong linkage in the cohort, roughly 5 DR-DQ haplotypes were treated as single units for association and clustering. On average, roughly 250,000 unique TCR beta nucleotide sequences were sequenced per donor among 398 genotyped donors of the cohort, with around 19% of those sequences being non-productive.

For CDR1 and CDR2, the germline V gene lists MNHNS and SASEGT. Between the V and J ends, shortened by 6 bases and 3 bases respectively, the junction contains 11 bases. Spanning cysteine to phenylalanine, the CDR3 consists of 13 amino acids. Only the CDR3 DNA stays, 39 bases, in frame from base 1. The protocol used for the library was the immunoSEQ multiplex PCR assay. The multiplex PCR relied on a mix of 60 forward primers for TCR Vbeta segments and 13 reverse primers for TCR Jbeta segments. The CDR3 region of rearranged TCR beta genes was amplified from genomic DNA with a multiplex PCR assay. The Illumina HiSeq System was used to sequence the amplified TCR beta libraries as 87-base-pair reads. The authors' pipeline ran thus. In a later analysis, some 80 million unique TCR beta chains were counted across the 500 to 850 repertoires, and about 10 million of these chains were shared by at least two donors. Raw reads were error-corrected and collapsed into unique sequences with a nearest-neighbor algorithm that merged closely related sequences to remove PCR and sequencing errors. V, D and J gene segments were assigned by aligning CDR3 sequences to IMGT reference sequences. For a sequence to be retained, at least a six-nucleotide match to both a V gene segment and a J gene segment was required. Rearrangements were classified as productive when the CDR3 lacked stop codons and remained in frame with V and J, and all other rearrangements were classified as non-productive. CDR3 was defined according to IMGT convention as the region running from the second conserved V-encoded cysteine to the conserved J-encoded phenylalanine. In an earlier analysis of around 600 of the donors, sequences lacking an unambiguous match to a single V gene segment were excluded. In an earlier analysis of 587 of the donors, a V segment was called functional when productive rearrangements were above 56.7%, and segregating when the standard deviation between donors exceeded 5%. A statistical classification framework was built to diagnose cytomegalovirus status from the catalog of TCR beta chain sequences. A later analysis assigned V and J genes by comparing TCR nucleotide sequences with IMGT/GENE-DB human TR gene sequences. The TCRdist pipeline was used in a later analysis to assign CDR3 sequences and most-parsimonious VDJ recombination scenarios. In a later analysis, each TCR beta chain was defined by its CDR3 amino acid sequence together with its V-gene family, and reads without a unique V-gene family were excluded. A later analysis removed 550 to 700 highly shared, low-generation-probability nucleotide sequences to deal with suspected cross-contamination and a sequencing artifact. A later analysis calculated a clonal expansion index for each public chain from normalized within-repertoire ranks of inferred template counts. In a later analysis, generation probabilities were computed using a VDJ recombination model fitted to out-of-frame rearrangements, and the results were checked against IGoR. Hypergeometric tests were used in a later analysis to score TCR-TCR, TCR-HLA and TCR-CMV co-occurrence, with a repertoire-size bias correction applied to the TCR pairs. A later analysis estimated false discovery rates by permuting HLA or CMV assignments 20 times. In a later analysis, co-occurring TCRs were grouped with DBSCAN, and TCRdist sequence similarity was added when clustering was performed within HLA-allele-positive subsets. For co-occurrence clustering, repertoires with fewer than 30,000 or more than 120,000 public chains were excluded, along with several repertoires with anomalous nucleotide sharing. TCRdb holds this immuneACCESS table with in-frame rearrangements only. Some clones are missing; in checked studies, unresolved V genes explain under half, and the rest has no known cause. For V, J and clone size, that table is used; D and trimming come from the DNA. Within this sample are about 200,000 clones, with approximately 80% of them counted one time only. The ten largest clones capture 0.71% of the sample.

Points the paper makes about the study in general: In an earlier analysis of about 550 of the donors, most TCR beta V segments were observed in productive rearrangements about 87% or about 30% of the time, broadly matching IMGT annotations. Correlated functional status among segregating V segments might reflect linkage disequilibrium, but an unknown experimental factor could not be ruled out. Because the 87-base-pair reads could not distinguish some IMGT-functional V segments, including TRBV6-2 and TRBV6-3, those segments were excluded. A later genetic analysis reported fewer N-insertions in productive TCRs among donors in an Asian-associated ancestry cluster than the roughly 700-donor mean. A later analysis associated around 16,000 TCR beta sequences with specific HLA alleles at a false discovery rate of 0.05. V-gene and J-gene trimming of TCR beta chains was associated with a missense DCLRE1C variant in a later genetic analysis, and the association was replicated in an independent cohort. Across donors, most TCR sequences were observed very rarely, whereas some public TCRs were present in many individuals. In this cohort, only TCR beta chains were sequenced, and detectable features were limited by the absence of alpha or paired-chain data. Because counts were too low, about 18 rarely observed V segments, including chromosome 9 orphons, were left out of the earlier analysis of several hundred of the donors. According to the authors, the approach could potentially be generalized to other disease states and immunological phenotypes. A further reported finding was that TCR beta sequences accurately predicted the HLA-A and HLA-B alleles for most subjects in the first cohort. A later analysis reported that several top co-occurrence clusters appeared linked to parvovirus B19, influenza, CMV and Epstein-Barr virus. Three of the identified cytomegalovirus-associated TCR beta chains were confirmed in vitro to be specific for cytomegalovirus antigens. A cluster of highly shared sequence variants was judged likely to represent a technical artifact of the sequencing pipeline. When HLA alleles, especially DR and DQ, strongly co-occurred, attributing TCR associations to individual alleles was difficult. According to a later analysis, TCR association rates differed among HLA loci, with DRB1 alleles showing the most associated TCRs and HLA-C alleles showing the fewest. CMV serostatus was the only immune exposure information available for the cohort. HLA typing was unavailable for some donors at each locus, so association tests used only the typed subset. Roughly uniform sequencing depth across donors was assumed in presence/absence analyses, although this assumption may not hold. The study gave a list of some 150 TCR beta chains associated with cytomegalovirus. According to a later analysis, most CMV-associated TCR beta chains appeared to be HLA-restricted, and the HLA associations seemed to be driven largely by CMV exposure. A later analysis found that HLA-associated TCR beta chains were more clonally expanded and had lower generation probabilities than equally common non-associated chains. The classifier was reported to diagnose cytomegalovirus status with high specificity and sensitivity in both the original cohort and the validation cohort.

The cohort was made up of about 670 healthy bone marrow donors. Cohort members were all nominally healthy when sampled, although unrecorded immune exposures were likely present. The donor was CMV seronegative and was included in the group of hundreds of seronegative cohort members. Each donor provided a peripheral blood sample, and peripheral blood mononuclear cells were used for TCR beta sequencing. The Qiagen DNeasy Blood Extraction Kit was used to extract genomic DNA from the blood cell samples. The chain is made from TRBV6-1 and TRBJ1-1; the D segment could be TRBD1, given 6 matching bases. This TCR was sampled from a boy aged 2-9 years in good health and CMV-seronegative. The source material was PBMCs. The encoded CDR3 is CASRQGRDTEAFF. The nucleotide sequence reads as follows: TGTGCCAGCAGACAGGGTCGGGACACTGAAGCTTTCTTT.